The 8 T cell receptor beta chains given below trace back to one sample, sequenced in a study of blood T cell repertoires in COVID-19. The protocol was immunoSEQ multiplex PCR, while the TCRdb copy is restricted to in-frame clones and leaves out a portion. In the table there are just over 150,000 clones, 80% to 90% of which are singletons. The sequenced sample consisted of peripheral blood. The receptors stem from a woman between 45 and 60 years old with acute or convalescent COVID-19.

The rearrangement uses TRBV3-1 (or the pseudogene TRBV3-2) and TRBJ2-1; 9 nucleotides align to TRBD2. J lost 4 bases, V lost 0 bases, and 10 bases had no gene match. CDR1 and CDR2 (germline): LGHDT, YNNKEL (reference sequence). This CDR3 contains 18 residues. CDR3 sequence: CASSQEAAAGGRYNEQFF. DNA for the CDR3: TGTGCCAGCAGCCAAGAGGCCGCGGCGGGGGGGCGGTACAATGAGCAGTTCTTC.

The CDR3 bases are TGTGCCAGCAGCTTCCGCGGGACCTACGAGCAGTACTTC. Translated: CASSFRGTYEQYF. The chain couples TRBV7-9 to TRBJ2-7, with D maybe TRBD2 (6 bases). This CDR3 has 13 residues. Germline lookup yields CDR1 SEHNR and CDR2 FQNEAQ (reference sequence). Trimming took off 3 bases at V and 2 bases at J, with 8 bases between the two ends.

The chain carries TRBV21-1 and TRBJ2-5; the tabulated D call, TRBD2, remains unverified against the DNA. TRBV21-1 corresponds to a pseudogene. The CDR3 extends over 12 amino acids. The CDR3 sequence is CARAGESETQYF. The CDR3 region has the DNA TGTGCCAGGGCGGGGGAGTCAGAGACCCAGTACTTC.

This clone was observed a few times. V is TRBV28 and J is TRBJ1-2; no firm D call. Germline values: CDR1 MDHEN, CDR2 SYDVKM. V was trimmed by 1 base and J by 8 bases, leaving 11 bases between them. The CDR3 runs 13 residues. The CDR3 is CASSLSASVGYTF. CDR3 coding DNA: TGTGCCAGCAGTTTATCGGCGAGCGTAGGCTACACCTTC.

The chain couples TRBV14 to TRBJ1-2; TRBD1 is a possible D gene (6 bases). CDR3 length: 15 amino acids. V was pared by 0 bases and J by 7 bases, with 15 bases between. Germline V CDR1 and CDR2: SGHDN, FVKESK. The CDR3: CASSQDVQGLRGYTF. The CDR3 nucleotides read TGTGCCAGCAGCCAAGACGTACAGGGTCTTCGTGGCTACACCTTC.

The rearrangement links TRBV18 to TRBJ2-1; 13 bases agree with TRBD2. The CDR3 has 17 residues. Losses at the gene ends were 8 bases for V and 1 base for J; bases not matched to a gene: 8. Germline V gene lookup returns CDR1 KGHSH and CDR2 LQKENI. In DNA, the CDR3 is TGTGCCAGCACAACTAGCGGGGGGGCCGTATCCTACAATGAGCAGTTCTTC. This gives the protein CASTTSGGAVSYNEQFF.

This clone was seen more than once but under ten times. This chain uses TRBV7-2 with TRBJ1-6; tentative D call: TRBD1 (5 bases). The CDR3 is made up of 16 amino acids. Germline values: CDR1 SGHTA, CDR2 FQGNSA. Trimming left V 5 bases short and J 0 bases short, with 11 bases between. In DNA form, the CDR3 reads TGTGCCAGCAGCCATTCAGGGAACTCCTATAATTCACCCCTCCACTTT. This encodes CASSHSGNSYNSPLHF.

The gene calls are TRBV9 and TRBJ2-7; 12 nucleotides agree with TRBD2. The ends lost 3 bases at V and 7 bases at J; junction bases unmatched: 11. The CDR3 covers 16 residues. CDR1 is SGDLS and CDR2 is YYNGEE in the germline V gene. The CDR3 nucleotides are TGTGCCAGCAGCGGTCAACGACTAGCGGGAGTTCGGGAGCAGTACTTC. It yields the protein CASSGQRLAGVREQYF.